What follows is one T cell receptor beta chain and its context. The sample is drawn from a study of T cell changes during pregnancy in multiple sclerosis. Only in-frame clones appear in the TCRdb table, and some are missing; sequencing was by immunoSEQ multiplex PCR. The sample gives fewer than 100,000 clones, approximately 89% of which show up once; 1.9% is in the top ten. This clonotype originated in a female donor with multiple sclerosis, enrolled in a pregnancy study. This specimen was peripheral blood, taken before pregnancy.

CDR3 sequence: CASSPGGEGANYGYTF. CDR3 sequence (DNA): TGTGCCAGCAGCCCCGGAGGGGAGGGTGCTAACTATGGCTACACCTTC. J is TRBJ1-2 and V is TRBV9; a weak D match, TRBD1 (5 bases). Germline CDR1 SGDLS, CDR2 YYNGEE. V lost 4 bases, J lost 0 bases, and 16 bases lay in between. CDR3 length: 16 residues.